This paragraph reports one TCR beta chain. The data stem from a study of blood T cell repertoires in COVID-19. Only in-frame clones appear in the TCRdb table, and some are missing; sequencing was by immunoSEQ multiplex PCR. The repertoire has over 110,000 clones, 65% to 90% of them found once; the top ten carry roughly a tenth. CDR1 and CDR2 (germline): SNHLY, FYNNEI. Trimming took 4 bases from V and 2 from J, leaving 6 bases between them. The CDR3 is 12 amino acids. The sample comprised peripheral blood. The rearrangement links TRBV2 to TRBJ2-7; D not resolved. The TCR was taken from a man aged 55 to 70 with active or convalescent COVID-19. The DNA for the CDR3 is TGTGCCAGCAGTGTGGGCCCCTACGAGCAGTACTTC. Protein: CASSVGPYEQYF.